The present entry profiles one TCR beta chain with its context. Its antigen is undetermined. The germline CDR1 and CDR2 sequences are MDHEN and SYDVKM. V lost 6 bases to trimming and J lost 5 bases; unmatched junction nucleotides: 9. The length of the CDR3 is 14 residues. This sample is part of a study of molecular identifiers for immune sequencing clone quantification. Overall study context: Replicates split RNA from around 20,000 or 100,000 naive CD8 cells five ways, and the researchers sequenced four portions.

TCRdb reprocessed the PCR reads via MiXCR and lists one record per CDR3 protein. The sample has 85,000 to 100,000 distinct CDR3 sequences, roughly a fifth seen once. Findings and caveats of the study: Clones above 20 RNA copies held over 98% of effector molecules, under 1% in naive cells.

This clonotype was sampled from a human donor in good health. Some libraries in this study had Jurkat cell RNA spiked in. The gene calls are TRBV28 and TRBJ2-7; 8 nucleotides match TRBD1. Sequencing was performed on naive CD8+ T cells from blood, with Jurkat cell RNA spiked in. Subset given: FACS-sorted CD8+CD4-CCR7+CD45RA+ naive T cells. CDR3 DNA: TGTGCCAGCAGCGTGATTGGGACAGGCGACGAGCAGTACTTC. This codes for CASSVIGTGDEQYF.